This T cell receptor beta chain was captured by sequencing in a study of T cells expressing NK-cell markers. Across the study: Sorted T-cell subsets CD3+CD56+NKG2C+, CD3+CD56+NKG2C- and CD3+CD56-NKG2C+ were TCR beta-sequenced. Seven of the eight sequenced donors were classified as HCMV-seropositive, and one was classified as seronegative. General study points: Dominant NKG2C+ clonotypes in about 6 donors made up roughly 1.0-8% of CD8+ T cells.

The CDR3 sequence is 17 residues long. Of note for this clonotype: Its antigen remains unknown.

TCRdb re-called the 5' RACE reads, yielding one record per CDR3 amino acid sequence without DNA. The listing contains about 550,000 distinct CDR3 sequences. The TCR comes from a man aged 18 to 30 in good health. The V and J genes are TRBV12-3 or TRBV12-4 and TRBJ2-1; lacking DNA, the TRBD2 call made by TCRdb goes unchecked. The source material was blood T cells: a sorted CD56 or NKG2C T cell subset, CD4+ or CD8+ T cells, or bulk PBMC T cells (not recorded which). The CDR3 protein is CASSSGTSGTSYNEQFF.